These 27 T cell receptor beta chains were all obtained from the same sample, sequenced in a study of T cell repertoires in cytomegalovirus infection. TCRdb passed the reads through MiXCR, listing each CDR3 protein once. The table has about 250,000 distinct CDR3 sequences, approximately 17% seen once. The sequenced material came from CD8+ T cells from PBMCs. The receptors stem from a human donor in good health (CMV status not recorded). Some clones in this sample may be carry-over from other donors' samples.

V is TRBV12-3 or TRBV12-4 and J is TRBJ1-3; 7 bases align to TRBD1. The CDR3 contains 13 residues. The trim removed 9 bases at V and 2 bases at J, leaving 4 bases unmatched. Here the CDR3 DNA reads TGTGCCAGTCGAACAGGGGCTGGAAACACCATATATTTT. This gives the protein CASRTGAGNTIYF.

This clonotype was counted only a few times. The chain joins TRBV25-1 to TRBJ1-4; no clear D gene. Per germline, CDR1 MGHDK and CDR2 SYGVNS. The V end lost 2 bases, the J end lost 6 bases, and 16 bases lay between the germline ends. The CDR3 is 16 residues long. As DNA, the CDR3 is TGTGCCAGCAGTGAAATGACGCTCCTGCAAGATGAAAAACTGTTTTTT. Its translation: CASSEMTLLQDEKLFF.

V gene TRBV5-1 combines with J gene TRBJ1-1; D is uncertain. With 0 bases removed from V and 3 bases from J, the gap between germline ends came to 15 bases. This CDR3 comprises 16 residues. The germline V gene encodes CDR1 SGHRS and CDR2 YFSETQ. The CDR3, as DNA: TGCGCCAGCAGCTTGGAATCAATGTGGCCTTACACTGAAGCTTTCTTT. Encoded protein: CASSLESMWPYTEAFF. The full variable domain, completed using reference TRBV5-1 and TRBJ1-1, is KAGVTQTPRYLIKTRGQQVTLSCSPISGHRSVSWYQQTPGQGLQFLFEYFSETQRNKGNFPGRFSGRQFSNSRSEMNVSTLELGDSALYLCASSLESMWPYTEAFFGQGTRLTVV.

The J gene is TRBJ2-5, the V gene TRBV2; TRBD1 or TRBD2 may be the D gene (5 bases each). The CDR3 is made up of 14 amino acids. V was cut by 4 bases and J by 2 bases, with 11 bases left in between. The germline V gene encodes CDR1 SNHLY and CDR2 FYNNEI. DNA for the CDR3: TGTGCCAGCAGTGGACGGGGACCTCAAGAGACCCAGTACTTC. Translated: CASSGRGPQETQYF.

The sample holds a few counts of this clonotype. The gene calls are TRBV5-5 and TRBJ1-1; D not resolved. The CDR3 runs to 13 residues. The germline V gene has CDR1 SGHKS and CDR2 YYEKEE (reference sequence). V was pared by 5 bases and J by 10 bases, with 18 bases between. The CDR3 reads CASSPRGEGRAFF. As DNA, the CDR3 is TGTGCCAGCAGTCCCCGAGGTGAGGGAAGAGCTTTCTTT.

This chain uses TRBV10-3 with TRBJ1-2; D gene unclear. V was trimmed by 3 bases and J by 0 bases, leaving 11 bases between them. This CDR3 is 15 amino acids long. CDR1 and CDR2 (germline): ENHRY, SYGVKD. CDR3 residues: CAISDRSDANYGYTF. In DNA form, the CDR3 reads TGTGCCATCAGTGATAGGTCCGATGCTAACTATGGCTACACCTTC.

The gene calls are TRBV11-2 and TRBJ2-1; 10 bases line up with TRBD2. J gave up 6 bases and V 1 base, and 12 bases lay outside the gene matches. Germline V gives CDR1 SGHAT, CDR2 FQNNGV. The CDR3 runs 18 residues. The CDR3 DNA is TGTGCCAGCAGCTTAGGTATTAGCGGGGGGATCCGGGGCAATGAGCAGTTCTTC. Protein: CASSLGISGGIRGNEQFF. The variable domain in full, completed from reference TRBV11-2 and TRBJ2-1, reads EAGVAQSPRYKIIEKRQSVAFWCNPISGHATLYWYQQILGQGPKLLIQFQNNGVVDDSQLPKDRFSAERLKGVDSTLKIQPAKLEDSAVYLCASSLGISGGIRGNEQFFGPGTRLTVL.

In its sample, this clonotype was seen many times. The chain couples TRBV29-1 to TRBJ2-7; D possibly corresponds to TRBD2 (6 bases). V was trimmed by 3 bases and J by 3 bases, leaving 6 bases between them. The CDR3 has 11 amino acids. Germline V CDR1 and CDR2: SQVTM, ANQGSEA. The CDR3 DNA reads TGCAGCGTTGACGGGGGCTACGAGCAGTACTTC. It codes for CSVDGGYEQYF.

Only a few counts were recorded for this clonotype. V is TRBV7-9 and J is TRBJ1-4; 11 nucleotides agree with TRBD1. Germline V gene data show CDR1 as SEHNR and CDR2 as FQNEAQ (reference sequence). This CDR3 is 17 amino acids long. Unmatched junction bases numbered 5, after V lost 5 bases and J lost 0 bases. The CDR3 DNA is TGTGCCAGCAGCCGAGGGGACAGGGGGGCAACTAATGAAAAACTGTTTTTT. It specifies CASSRGDRGATNEKLFF. Supplemented by reference TRBV7-9 and TRBJ1-4, the full variable domain reads DTGVSQNPRHKITKRGQNVTFRCDPISEHNRLYWYRQTLGQGPEFLTYFQNEAQLEKSRLLSDRFSAERPKGSFSTLEIQRTEQGDSAMYLCASSRGDRGATNEKLFFGSGTQLSVL.

This clonotype was seen a handful of times. CDR3 region: CASSKTGAYNEQFF. As DNA, the CDR3 is TGTGCCAGCAGTAAAACCGGGGCCTACAATGAGCAGTTCTTC. This chain links TRBV28 with TRBJ2-1; weak D call: TRBD2 (5 bases). The CDR3 spans 14 residues. Between the trimmed V and J ends, which lost 5 bases and 2 bases, there was a span of 10 bases. Per germline, CDR1 MDHEN and CDR2 SYDVKM.

The chain is built from TRBV19 and TRBJ1-5; the D is unclear. Germline V gene lookup returns CDR1 LNHDA and CDR2 SQIVND (reference sequence). This CDR3 is built from 13 residues. Trimming removed 10 bases at V and 8 bases at J, with 18 bases between. CDR3 nucleotides: TGTGCCACTAGACGGGGTCTCCTGGAGCCCCAGCATTTT. Protein: CATRRGLLEPQHF.

This clonotype occurred many times. The rearrangement links TRBV6-1 to TRBJ1-5; 8 nucleotides match TRBD1. The CDR3 contains 15 residues. V shed 8 bases and J 1 base; nucleotides not matched to a gene: 7. CDR1 is MNHNS and CDR2 is SASEGT in the germline V gene. CDR3 sequence: CASGWRQGSNQPQHF. The CDR3 DNA sequence: TGTGCCAGCGGTTGGCGACAGGGGAGCAATCAGCCCCAGCATTTT.

This chain connects TRBV2 to TRBJ2-3; 12 bases match TRBD2. Germline loops: CDR1 SNHLY, CDR2 FYNNEI. The V segment lost 7 bases and the J segment 4 bases; nucleotides outside the gene matches: 6. This CDR3 comprises 15 residues. CDR3 sequence reads: CASIPLAGGSDTQYF. The CDR3 coding sequence is TGTGCCAGCATCCCTCTAGCGGGGGGGTCAGATACGCAGTATTTT.

This chain joins TRBV5-5 and TRBJ1-3; D is unclear. The CDR3 has 16 residues. The germline V gene has CDR1 SGHKS and CDR2 YYEKEE (reference sequence). Trimming took 2 bases from V and 2 from J, leaving 14 bases between them. This CDR3 reads CASSLRPSTPGNTIYF. The CDR3 DNA follows: TGTGCCAGCAGCTTACGACCCTCTACACCTGGAAACACCATATATTTT.

The chain links TRBV2 to TRBJ1-2, with TRBD1 matching 7 bases. The trim removed 7 bases at V and 2 bases at J, leaving 10 bases unmatched. CDR1 is SNHLY and CDR2 is FYNNEI in the germline V gene. There are 15 residues in the CDR3. The CDR3 region is CASIPPQGMNYGYTF. In nucleotides, the CDR3 is TGTGCCAGCATTCCCCCACAGGGGATGAACTATGGCTACACCTTC.

The rearrangement joins TRBV6-1 to TRBJ2-5; D gene ambiguous. This CDR3 has 13 amino acids. Germline loops: CDR1 MNHNS, CDR2 SASEGT. V was shortened by 2 bases and J by 4 bases, with 8 bases between the two germline ends. CDR3 DNA: TGTGCCAGCAGTGAACAGGACGGAGAGACCCAGTACTTC. Protein: CASSEQDGETQYF.

The chain carries TRBV6-5 and TRBJ1-2; a weak D match, TRBD1 (6 bases). Trimming pared 2 bases from V and 2 bases from J, leaving 9 bases between. CDR3 length: 14 residues. Per the germline V gene, CDR1 is MNHEY and CDR2 is SVGAGI. The CDR3 region is CASSYGTLNYGYTF. CDR3 nucleotides: TGTGCCAGCAGTTACGGGACACTGAACTATGGCTACACCTTC.

The chain uses TRBV7-9 and TRBJ2-1; 7 bases align to TRBD2. Germline V gives CDR1 SEHNR, CDR2 FQNEAQ (reference sequence). J gave up 3 bases and V 11 bases, and 10 bases lay outside the gene matches. CDR3 length equals 14 residues. The CDR3 sequence is CAGSGAGHYNEQFF. The CDR3, as DNA: TGTGCCGGCTCGGGAGCGGGGCACTACAATGAGCAGTTCTTC.

The chain is built from TRBV7-6 and TRBJ2-7, with D uncertain. The germline gives CDR1 SGHVS, CDR2 FNYEAQ. Trimming took off 4 bases at V and 2 bases at J, with 12 bases between the two ends. This CDR3 is built from 14 residues. Written as DNA, the CDR3 is TGTGCCAGCAGCTCCCATGATGGAGCCTACGAGCAGTACTTC. It specifies CASSSHDGAYEQYF.

The chain couples TRBV6-6 to TRBJ2-5; no definite D call. The CDR3 has 12 amino acids. Germline loops: CDR1 MNHNY, CDR2 SVGAGI (reference sequence). Trimming took off 5 bases at V and 5 bases at J, with 9 bases between the two ends. The CDR3 loop is CASSVRAETQYF. The CDR3 region has the DNA TGTGCCAGCAGTGTAAGGGCCGAGACCCAGTACTTC.

The chain carries TRBV5-1 and TRBJ1-1, with D hard to call. The CDR3 loop spans 16 amino acids. The germline V and J ends were trimmed by 1 base and 6 bases, with 19 bases remaining between them. From germline, CDR1 is SGHRS and CDR2 YFSETQ. Here the CDR3 reads CASSLSDWISFAEAFF. The CDR3 coding sequence is TGCGCCAGCAGCTTGTCAGACTGGATCTCGTTCGCTGAAGCTTTCTTT.

The chain joins TRBV5-5 to TRBJ2-1, with 7 bases that match TRBD1. Germline V gene data show CDR1 as SGHKS and CDR2 as YYEKEE (reference sequence). This CDR3 comprises 17 residues. The J segment lost 5 bases and the V segment lost 3 bases, leaving 14 bases of the junction unmatched. The CDR3 DNA reads as TGTGCCAGCAGCTCGAACCCCGGGACAGCAAAGAACAATGAGCAGTTCTTC. Translation: CASSSNPGTAKNNEQFF.

This clonotype was observed once. The chain couples TRBV7-6 to TRBJ2-2; D unresolved. The CDR3 runs 13 residues. V was trimmed by 4 bases and J by 6 bases, leaving 9 bases between them. Germline assignment: CDR1 SGHVS and CDR2 FNYEAQ. The CDR3 protein is CASSYAGAGELFF. CDR3 DNA: TGTGCCAGCAGCTACGCAGGTGCCGGGGAGCTGTTTTTT.

This clonotype appeared a few times. The chain employs TRBV4-3 and TRBJ1-4; perhaps TRBD1 as D (5 bases). The CDR3 loop spans 15 amino acids. The V end lost 3 bases, the J end lost 8 bases, and 16 bases lay between the germline ends. CDR1 is LGHNA and CDR2 is YSLEER in the germline V gene. CDR3 nucleotides: TGCGCCAGCAGCCAGTGGCATGGGGGTGGGGAAAAACTGTTTTTT. This encodes CASSQWHGGGEKLFF.

Comments on this clonotype: The junction does not match germline at one end; this may be a read error. CDR3 in DNA: TGTGCCAGCAGCTCCCGCCCAGAGGCTTATGAGCAGTTCTTC. Translating it yields CASSSRPEAYEQFF. The chain combines TRBV5-3 with TRBJ2-1, with D uncertain. TRBV5-3 is marked as an open reading frame, function uncertain. CDR3 size: 14 residues.

J is TRBJ1-1 and V is TRBV15; no clear D. Germline lookup yields CDR1 LNHNV and CDR2 YYDKDF (reference sequence). V lost 3 bases and J lost 0, with 11 bases in between. There are 15 residues in the CDR3. DNA of the CDR3: TGTGCCACCAGCAGCTACGGAGGGTTGAACACTGAAGCTTTCTTT. This gives the protein CATSSYGGLNTEAFF.

The CDR3 region has the DNA TGTGCCAGCAGCTTGGCCGGGCAGTATTCAGATACGCAGTATTTT. As protein: CASSLAGQYSDTQYF. The V call is TRBV5-5, the J call TRBJ2-3; D gene ambiguous. Trimming took 0 bases from V and 4 from J, leaving 12 bases between them. The CDR3 covers 15 residues. The V gene's germline CDR1 is SGHKS and CDR2 YYEKEE (reference sequence).